Given below is one TCR beta chain in context. Per germline, CDR1 SGHRS and CDR2 YFSETQ. The V segment lost 4 bases and the J segment 0 bases; nucleotides outside the gene matches: 16. This CDR3 comprises 18 residues. This entry comes from a study of blood T cell repertoires in COVID-19. At the level of the study: Samples of COVID-19 (acute and convalescent) were obtained from the United States, Italy and Spain.

Produced via immunoSEQ multiplex PCR; TCRdb's table is partial and in-frame only. In the table there are roughly 400,000 clones, 85% to 90% of which are singletons. Participant ages covered roughly 18 to 89 years across about 22 US areas. The chain links TRBV5-1 to TRBJ2-7; the match to TRBD2 covers 7 bases. The TCR originated in a man aged 25-45 years who had recovered from COVID-19. Sample: PBMCs or T cells enriched from blood (not recorded which). The CDR3 region has the DNA TGCGCCAGCAGCCCTCGGCAGGGTGGTGGCGGGAGCTCCTACGAGCAGTACTTC. Its translation is CASSPRQGGGGSSYEQYF.